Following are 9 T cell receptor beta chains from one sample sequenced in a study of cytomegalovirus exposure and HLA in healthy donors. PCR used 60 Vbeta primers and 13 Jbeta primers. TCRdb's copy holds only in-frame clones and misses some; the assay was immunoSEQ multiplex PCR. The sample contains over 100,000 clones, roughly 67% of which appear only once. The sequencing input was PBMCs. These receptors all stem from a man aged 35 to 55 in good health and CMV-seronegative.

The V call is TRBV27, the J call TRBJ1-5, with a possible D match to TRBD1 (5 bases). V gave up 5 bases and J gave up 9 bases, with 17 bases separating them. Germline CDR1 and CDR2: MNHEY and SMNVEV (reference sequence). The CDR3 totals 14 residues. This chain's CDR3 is CASSTAGRGRPQHF. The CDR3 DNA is TGTGCCAGCAGTACCGCAGGGCGAGGTCGGCCCCAGCATTTT.

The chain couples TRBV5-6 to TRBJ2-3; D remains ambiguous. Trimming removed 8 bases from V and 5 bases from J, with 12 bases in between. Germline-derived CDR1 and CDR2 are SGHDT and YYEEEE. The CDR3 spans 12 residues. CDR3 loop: CASKRRGDTQYF. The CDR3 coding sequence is TGTGCCAGTAAGAGAAGAGGAGATACGCAGTATTTT.

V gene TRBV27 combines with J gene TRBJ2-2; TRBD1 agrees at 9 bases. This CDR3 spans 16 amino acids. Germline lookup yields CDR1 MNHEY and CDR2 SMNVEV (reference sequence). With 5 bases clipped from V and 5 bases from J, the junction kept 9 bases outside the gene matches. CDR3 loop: CASSVPPGQGTGELFF. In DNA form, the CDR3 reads TGTGCCAGCAGTGTACCCCCGGGACAGGGAACCGGGGAGCTGTTTTTT.

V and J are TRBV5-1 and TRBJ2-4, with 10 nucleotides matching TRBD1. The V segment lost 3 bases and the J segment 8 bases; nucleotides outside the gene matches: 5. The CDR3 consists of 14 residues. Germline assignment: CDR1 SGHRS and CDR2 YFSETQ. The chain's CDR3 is CASSSGQGRDIQYF. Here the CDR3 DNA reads TGCGCCAGCAGCTCGGGACAGGGGAGGGACATTCAGTACTTC.

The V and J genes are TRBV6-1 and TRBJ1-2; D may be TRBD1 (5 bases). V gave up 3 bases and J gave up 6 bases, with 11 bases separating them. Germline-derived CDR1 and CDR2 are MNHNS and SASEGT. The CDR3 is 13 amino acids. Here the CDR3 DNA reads TGTGCCAGCAGTGACAGGGAAGGGGATGGCTACACCTTC. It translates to CASSDREGDGYTF.

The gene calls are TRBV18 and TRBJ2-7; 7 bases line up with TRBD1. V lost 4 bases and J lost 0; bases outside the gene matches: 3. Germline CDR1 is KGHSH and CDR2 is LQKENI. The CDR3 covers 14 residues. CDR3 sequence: CASSLTGSSYEQYF. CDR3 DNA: TGTGCCAGCTCACTGACAGGGAGCTCCTACGAGCAGTACTTC.

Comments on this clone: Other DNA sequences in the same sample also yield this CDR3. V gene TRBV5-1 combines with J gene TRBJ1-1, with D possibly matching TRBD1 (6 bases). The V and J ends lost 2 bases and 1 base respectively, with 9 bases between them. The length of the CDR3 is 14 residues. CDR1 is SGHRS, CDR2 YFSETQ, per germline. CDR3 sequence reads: CASSFGGRNTEAFF. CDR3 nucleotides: TGCGCCAGCAGCTTCGGGGGGCGGAACACTGAAGCTTTCTTT.

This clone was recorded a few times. The CDR3 DNA reads as TGTGCCAGTAGTTTTTCCGGGACAGGGGGCGAGGGGAGCTCCTACAATGAGCAGTTCTTC. Amino acid sequence: CASSFSGTGGEGSSYNEQFF. This chain uses TRBV19 with TRBJ2-1, with TRBD1 matching over 12 bases. The CDR3 extends over 20 amino acids. Germline CDR1 reads LNHDA; CDR2 reads SQIVND (reference sequence). Trimming removed 5 bases from V and 0 bases from J; junction bases left unmatched: 14.

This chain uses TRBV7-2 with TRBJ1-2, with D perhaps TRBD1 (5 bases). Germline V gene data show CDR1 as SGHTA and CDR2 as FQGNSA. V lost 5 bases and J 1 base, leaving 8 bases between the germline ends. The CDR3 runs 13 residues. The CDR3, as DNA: TGTGCCAGCAGCGAGGGACTTAACTATGGCTACACCTTC. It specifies CASSEGLNYGYTF.